The present entry profiles one T cell receptor (beta chain) with its context. Its antigen is not known. The sample originates from a study of cytomegalovirus exposure and HLA in healthy donors. Study-wide findings and caveats: Some TCR beta chains (roughly 150 of them) were listed as cytomegalovirus-associated. In an earlier analysis, most TCR beta V segments were productive about 87% or about 30% of the time. Analyses of presence/absence relied on an assumption of roughly uniform sequencing depth across donors.

This CDR3 has 14 amino acids. Trimming removed 4 bases from V and 5 bases from J; junction bases left unmatched: 5. Germline V gene lookup returns CDR1 MNHEY and CDR2 SVGAGI. Both 60 Vbeta primers and 13 Jbeta primers went into the PCR. TCRdb's copy holds only in-frame clones and misses some; the assay was immunoSEQ multiplex PCR. The sample lists more than 90,000 clones; around three quarters were seen once. Sequenced input: PBMCs. The chain employs TRBV6-5 and TRBJ1-5; 7 bases are shared with TRBD1. This TCR came from a human donor in good health. The DNA of the CDR3 is TGTGCCAGCAGTTTTGACAGGGAAGATCAGCCCCAGCATTTT. Translated: CASSFDREDQPQHF.